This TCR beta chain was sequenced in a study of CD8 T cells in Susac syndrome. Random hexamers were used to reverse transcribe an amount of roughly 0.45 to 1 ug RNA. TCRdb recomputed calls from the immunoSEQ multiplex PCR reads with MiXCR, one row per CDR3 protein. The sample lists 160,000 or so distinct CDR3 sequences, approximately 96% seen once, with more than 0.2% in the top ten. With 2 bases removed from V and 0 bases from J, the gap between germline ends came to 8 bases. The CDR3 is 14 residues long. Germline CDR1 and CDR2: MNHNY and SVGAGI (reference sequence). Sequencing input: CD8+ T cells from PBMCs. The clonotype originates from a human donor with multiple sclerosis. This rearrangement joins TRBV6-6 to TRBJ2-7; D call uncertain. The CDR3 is CASSYESGSYEQYF. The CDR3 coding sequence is TGTGCCAGCAGTTACGAGAGTGGCTCCTACGAGCAGTACTTC.